The sequence of this TCR beta chain was determined in a study of T cells expressing NK-cell markers. Each CDR3 protein gets one entry in TCRdb, which reprocessed the 5' RACE reads and gives no DNA. The sample includes 150,000 or so distinct CDR3 sequences. The CDR3 has 15 residues. Germline V lookup: CDR1 SEHNR, CDR2 FQNEAQ (reference sequence). The sequenced sample was blood T cells: a sorted CD56 or NKG2C T cell subset, CD4+ or CD8+ T cells, or bulk PBMC T cells (not recorded which). This TCR came from a woman aged 45-65 years in good health. The V call is TRBV7-9, the J call TRBJ2-1; the D call of TRBD2 rests on TCRdb alone, since no DNA is present to check it. The CDR3 loop reads CASSFGPSDYNEQFF.